This TCR beta chain was identified during a study of cytomegalovirus exposure and HLA in healthy donors. The PCR had 60 Vbeta and 13 Jbeta primers. Measured with immunoSEQ multiplex PCR; TCRdb has only the in-frame clones, and not every one. The data contain about 160,000 clones, 70% to 90% of them singletons. Trimming took 0 bases from V and 5 from J, leaving 13 bases between them. CDR1 is GTSNPN and CDR2 is SVGIG in the germline V gene (reference sequence). The CDR3 covers 14 residues. The sample taken for sequencing was PBMCs. The chain couples TRBV30 to TRBJ1-1; D may be TRBD1 (5 bases). The source is a man between 18 and 29 years old in good health and CMV-seropositive. CDR3 bases: TGTGCCTGGAGTGTTTCCAGGGCTGGGACTGAAGCTTTCTTT. Residues: CAWSVSRAGTEAFF.